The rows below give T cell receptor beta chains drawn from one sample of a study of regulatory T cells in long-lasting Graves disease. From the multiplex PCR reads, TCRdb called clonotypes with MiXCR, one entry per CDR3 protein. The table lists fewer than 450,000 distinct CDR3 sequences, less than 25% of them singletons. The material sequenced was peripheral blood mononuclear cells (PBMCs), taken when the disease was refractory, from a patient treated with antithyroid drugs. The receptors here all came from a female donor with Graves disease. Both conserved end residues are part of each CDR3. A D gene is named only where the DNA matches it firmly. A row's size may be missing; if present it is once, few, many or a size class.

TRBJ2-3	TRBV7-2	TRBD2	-	TGTGCCAGCAGCTTATGGCGGGAGTCCACAGATACGCAGTATTTT	CASSLWRESTDTQYF
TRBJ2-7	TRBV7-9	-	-	TGTGCCAGCAGCTTCAGTTTCCAGTCCTACGAGCAGTACTTC	CASSFSFQSYEQYF
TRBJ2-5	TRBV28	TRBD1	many	TGTGCCAGCAGGAATTTTCAGGGGGCCCAAGAGACCCAGTACTTC	CASRNFQGAQETQYF
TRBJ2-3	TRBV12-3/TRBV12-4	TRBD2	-	TGTGCCAGCAGTTTGTGGGAGGGCCGCACAGATACGCAGTATTTT	CASSLWEGRTDTQYF
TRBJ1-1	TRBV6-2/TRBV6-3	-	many	TGTGCCAGCACCCAGACTCAGACTGAAGCTTTCTTT	CASTQTQTEAFF
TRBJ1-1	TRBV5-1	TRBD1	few	TGCGCCAGCCAGACTATGGGGACAGGGAACACTGAAGCTTTCTTT	CASQTMGTGNTEAFF
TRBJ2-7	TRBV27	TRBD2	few	TGTGCCAGCAGTTTAGAGACTAGCGGGCCGACTTCCGAGCAGTACTTC	CASSLETSGPTSEQYF
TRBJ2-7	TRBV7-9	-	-	TGTGCCAGCAGCCTGACGAAGTCCGAGCAGTACTTC	CASSLTKSEQYF
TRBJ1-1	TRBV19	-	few	TGTGCCAGTAGTGCATCGGGACTTACGCTCCGGAGCACTGAAGCTTTCTTT	CASSASGLTLRSTEAFF
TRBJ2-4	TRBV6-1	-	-	TGTGCCAGCAGCCCCGCAGGGGCCAGTAGCAACATTCAGTACTTC	CASSPAGASSNIQYF
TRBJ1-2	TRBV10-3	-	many	TGTGCCATCAGTGAGTCCATGAACTATGGCTACACCTTC	CAISESMNYGYTF
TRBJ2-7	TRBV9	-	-	TGTGCCAGCAGCGCCCGGGAGCACTCCTACGAGCAGTACTTC	CASSAREHSYEQYF
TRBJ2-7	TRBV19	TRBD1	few	TGTGCCAGTAGTATACGGACAGGAGACTACGAGCAGTACTTC	CASSIRTGDYEQYF
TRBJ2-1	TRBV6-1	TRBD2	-	TGTGCCAGCAGTAGGACTAGCGGAGTCGAGTTCTTC	CASSRTSGVEFF
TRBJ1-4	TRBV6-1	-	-	TGTGCCAGCGGGAACCTGGGGGAAAAACTGTTTTTT	CASGNLGEKLFF
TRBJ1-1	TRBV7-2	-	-	TGTGCCAGCAGCTTAGCGGGGTTTAACACTGAAGCTTTCTTT	CASSLAGFNTEAFF
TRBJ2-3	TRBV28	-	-	TGTGCCAGCAGTGCAGGGGGGGTTGGCACAGATACGCAGTATTTT	CASSAGGVGTDTQYF
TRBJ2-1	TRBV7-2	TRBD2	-	TGTGCCAGCAGCTTAGCTAGCGGGAGTTTCTACAATGAGCAGTTCTTC	CASSLASGSFYNEQFF
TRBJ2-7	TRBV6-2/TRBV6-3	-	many	TGTGCCAGCAGTTTGGGATCGGGCGGGCAGCGTCGGACCCACTACGAGCAGTACTTC	CASSLGSGGQRRTHYEQYF
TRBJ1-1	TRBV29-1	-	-	TGCAGCGCCTTAGGGGGGACGGACACTGAAGCTTTCTTT	CSALGGTDTEAFF
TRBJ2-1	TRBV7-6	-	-	TGTGCCAGCAGTAGACTTCAGGGTACGTCCTACAATGAGCAGTTCTTC	CASSRLQGTSYNEQFF
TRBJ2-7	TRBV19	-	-	TGTGCCAGTAGTATCGGGAAAACCTACGAGCAGTACTTC	CASSIGKTYEQYF
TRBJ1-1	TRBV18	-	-	TGTGCCAGCTCACCACACGCTGAAGCTTTCTTT	CASSPHAEAFF
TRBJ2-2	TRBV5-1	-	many	TGCGCCAGCAGACTACTGGACACCGGGGAGCTGTTTTTT	CASRLLDTGELFF
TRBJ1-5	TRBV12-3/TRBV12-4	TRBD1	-	TGTGCCAGCAGCTACAGGGGTCCCCAGCATTTT	CASSYRGPQHF
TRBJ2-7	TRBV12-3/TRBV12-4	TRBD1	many	TGTGCCAGCAGTTTAGCGTCGGGACAGATCTACGAGCAGTACTTC	CASSLASGQIYEQYF
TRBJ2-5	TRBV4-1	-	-	TGCGCCAGCAGCCACCCGGGAGCCCGGGAGACCCAGTACTTC	CASSHPGARETQYF
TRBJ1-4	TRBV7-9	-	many	TGTGCCAGCAGCCTCTCTGTAGAAAAACTGTTTTTT	CASSLSVEKLFF
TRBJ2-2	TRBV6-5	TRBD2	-	TGTGCCAGCAGTTACGCGGGAGTTCTGAACACCGGGGAGCTGTTTTTT	CASSYAGVLNTGELFF
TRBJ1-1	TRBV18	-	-	TGTGCCAGCTCACCTCGACCGTTCGGGGCCGTGAACACTGAAGCTTTCTTT	CASSPRPFGAVNTEAFF
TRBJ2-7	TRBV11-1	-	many	TGTGCCAGCAGTGTGGGGGCAGTCTACGAGCAGTACTTC	CASSVGAVYEQYF
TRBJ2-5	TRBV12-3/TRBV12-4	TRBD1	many	TGTGCCAGCAGTTTTTTAGGGACAGGGGAAAGAACGGGCCAAGAGACCCAGTACTTC	CASSFLGTGERTGQETQYF
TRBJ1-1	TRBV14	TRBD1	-	TGTGCCAGCAAGTTGACAGGGGGCACTGAAGCTTTCTTT	CASKLTGGTEAFF
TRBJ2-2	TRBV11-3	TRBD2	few	TGTGCCAGCAGCTTTGAGCGGGGAGGCACCGGGGAGCTGTTTTTT	CASSFERGGTGELFF
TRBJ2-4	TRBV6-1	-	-	TGTGCCAGCAGTATCGACTCTCCGGGGCTAGCCAAAAACATTCAGTACTTC	CASSIDSPGLAKNIQYF
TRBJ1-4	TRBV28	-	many	TGTGCCAGCAGTCCGGGGGGGGAATACGAAAAACTGTTTTTT	CASSPGGEYEKLFF
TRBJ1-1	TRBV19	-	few	TGTGCCAGTAGTATGGCCCCGAACACTGAAGCTTTCTTT	CASSMAPNTEAFF
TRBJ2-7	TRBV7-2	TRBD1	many	TGTGCCAGCAGCTCCTCAGGGGGTTCTGACTACGAGCAGTACTTC	CASSSSGGSDYEQYF
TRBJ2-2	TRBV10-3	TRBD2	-	TGTGCCATCGGGACTAGCGTCACCGGGGAGCTGTTTTTT	CAIGTSVTGELFF
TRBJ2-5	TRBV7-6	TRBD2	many	TGTGCCAGCAGCTTAGTGGCTAGCGGACAAGAGACCCAGTACTTC	CASSLVASGQETQYF
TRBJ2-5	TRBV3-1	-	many	TGTGCCAGCAGCCAGGGGTCAGAGACCCAGTACTTC	CASSQGSETQYF
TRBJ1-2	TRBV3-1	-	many	TGTGCCAGCAGCCCTATGCAGGGGCTCCCGGGCTATGGCTACACCTTC	CASSPMQGLPGYGYTF
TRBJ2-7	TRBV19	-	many	TGTGCCAGTAGTCAGGGGATCGGTATTTACGAGCAGTACTTC	CASSQGIGIYEQYF
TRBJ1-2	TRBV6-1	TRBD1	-	TGTGCCAGCAGGGAGACAGGGGTTCTCTCCGGAGGCTACACCTTC	CASRETGVLSGGYTF
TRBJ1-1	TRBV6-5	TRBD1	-	TGTGCCAGCAGTTATCGATCCGTTGGGACAGTGAACACTGAAGCTTTCTTT	CASSYRSVGTVNTEAFF
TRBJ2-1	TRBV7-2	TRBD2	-	TGTGCCAGCAGCTTCAGGGCGGGAGGGTTCTACAATGAGCAGTTCTTC	CASSFRAGGFYNEQFF
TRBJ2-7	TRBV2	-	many	TGTGCCAGCAGTGAAGACCGGGCCGCCCAAATGTACGAGCAGTACTTC	CASSEDRAAQMYEQYF
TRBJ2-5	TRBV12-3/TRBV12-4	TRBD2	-	TGTGCCAGCAGCCTCCCCTTTTTGGCGGGAGGGTGGGAGACCCAGTACTTC	CASSLPFLAGGWETQYF
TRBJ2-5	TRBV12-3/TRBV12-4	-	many	TGTGCCAGCAGTTTCACAGGGATTGGAGAGACCCAGTACTTC	CASSFTGIGETQYF
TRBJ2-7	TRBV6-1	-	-	TGTGCCAGCAGCCGGCGACAGACTTCCTACGAGCAGTACTTC	CASSRRQTSYEQYF
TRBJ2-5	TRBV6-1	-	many	TGTGCCAGCAGTAACAGGTTTAGGGGGGAGACCCAGTACTTC	CASSNRFRGETQYF